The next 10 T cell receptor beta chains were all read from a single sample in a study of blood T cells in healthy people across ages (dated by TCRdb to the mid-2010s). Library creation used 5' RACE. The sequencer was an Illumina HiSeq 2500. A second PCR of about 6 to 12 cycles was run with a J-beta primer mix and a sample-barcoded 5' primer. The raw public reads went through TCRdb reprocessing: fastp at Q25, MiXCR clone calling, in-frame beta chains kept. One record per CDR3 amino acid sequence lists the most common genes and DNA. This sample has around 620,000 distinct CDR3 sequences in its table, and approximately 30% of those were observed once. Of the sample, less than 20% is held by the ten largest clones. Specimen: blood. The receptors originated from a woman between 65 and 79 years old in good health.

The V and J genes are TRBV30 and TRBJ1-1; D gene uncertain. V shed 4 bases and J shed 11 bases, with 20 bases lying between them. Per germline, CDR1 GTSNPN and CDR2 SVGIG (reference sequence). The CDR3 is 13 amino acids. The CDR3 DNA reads TGTGCCTGGATCCCGTTAGACCGATTGGGGGCTTTCTTT. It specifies CAWIPLDRLGAFF.

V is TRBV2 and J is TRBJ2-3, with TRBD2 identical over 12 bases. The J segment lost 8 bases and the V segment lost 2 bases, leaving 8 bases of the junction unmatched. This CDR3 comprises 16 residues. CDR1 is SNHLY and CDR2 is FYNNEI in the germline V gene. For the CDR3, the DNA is TGTGCCAGCAGTGAAAAAGAGACTAGCGGGGGCGCTACGCAGTATTTT. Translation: CASSEKETSGGATQYF.

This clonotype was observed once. In DNA, the CDR3 is TGTGCCAGCAGCTTGAACAGGGCGTACCAAGAGACCCAGTACTTC. Translating it yields CASSLNRAYQETQYF. The V gene is TRBV7-7, the J gene TRBJ2-5, with D perhaps TRBD1 (6 bases). V was shortened by 3 bases and J by 0 bases, with 11 bases between the two germline ends. Germline V gene lookup returns CDR1 SSHAT and CDR2 FNYEAQ (reference sequence). The length of the CDR3 is 15 residues.

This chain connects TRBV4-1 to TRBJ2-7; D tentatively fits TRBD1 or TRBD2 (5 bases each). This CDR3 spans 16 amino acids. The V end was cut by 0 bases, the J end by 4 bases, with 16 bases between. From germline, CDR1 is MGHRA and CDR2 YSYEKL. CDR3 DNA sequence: TGCGCCAGCAGCCAAGAGGGGCTAGCCCTATCGTACGAGCAGTACTTC. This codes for CASSQEGLALSYEQYF.

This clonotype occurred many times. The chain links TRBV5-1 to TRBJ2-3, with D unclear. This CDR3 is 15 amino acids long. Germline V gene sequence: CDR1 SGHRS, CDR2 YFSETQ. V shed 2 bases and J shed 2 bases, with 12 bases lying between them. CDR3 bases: TGCGCCAGCAGCTTATTGCATGAGACCACAGATACGCAGTATTTT. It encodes CASSLLHETTDTQYF.

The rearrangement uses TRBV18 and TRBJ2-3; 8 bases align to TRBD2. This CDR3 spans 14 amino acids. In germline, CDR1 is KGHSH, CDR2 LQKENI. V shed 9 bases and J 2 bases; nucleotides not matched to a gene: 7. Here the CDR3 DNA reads TGTGCCAGTCAGGCGGGGGGCGTCACAGATACGCAGTATTTT. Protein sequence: CASQAGGVTDTQYF.

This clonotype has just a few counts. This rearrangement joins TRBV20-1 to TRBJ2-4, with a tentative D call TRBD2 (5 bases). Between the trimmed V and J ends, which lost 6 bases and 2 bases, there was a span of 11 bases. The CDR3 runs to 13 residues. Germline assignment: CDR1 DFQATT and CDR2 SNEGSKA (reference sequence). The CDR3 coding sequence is TGCAGTGCCTATGCCGGGACCAAAAACATTCAGTACTTC. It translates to CSAYAGTKNIQYF.

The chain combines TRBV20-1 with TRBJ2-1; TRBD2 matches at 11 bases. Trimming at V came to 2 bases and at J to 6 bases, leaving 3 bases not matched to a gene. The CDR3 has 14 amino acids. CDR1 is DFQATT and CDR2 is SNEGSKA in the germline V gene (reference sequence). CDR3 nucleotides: TGCAGTGCTAGAAATGGACTAGCGGGCAATGAGCAGTTCTTC. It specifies CSARNGLAGNEQFF.

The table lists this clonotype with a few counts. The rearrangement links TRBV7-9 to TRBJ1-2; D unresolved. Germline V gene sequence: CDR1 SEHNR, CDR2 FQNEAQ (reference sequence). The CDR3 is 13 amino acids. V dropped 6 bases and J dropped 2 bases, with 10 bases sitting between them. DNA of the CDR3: TGTGCCAGCAGACGTAGTGGGAACTATGGCTACACCTTC. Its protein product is CASRRSGNYGYTF.

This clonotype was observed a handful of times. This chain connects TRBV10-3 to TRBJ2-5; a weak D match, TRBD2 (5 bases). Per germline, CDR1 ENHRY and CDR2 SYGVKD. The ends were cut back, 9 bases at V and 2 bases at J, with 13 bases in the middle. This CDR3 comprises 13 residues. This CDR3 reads CAMAPDFQETQYF. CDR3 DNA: TGTGCCATGGCTCCGGACTTTCAAGAGACCCAGTACTTC.